This is a list of T cell receptor beta chains from one sample in a study of T cell responses to AZD1222 COVID-19 vaccine. The assay was immunoSEQ multiplex PCR, and TCRdb's table has in-frame clones only and misses some. The data show 150,000 to 200,000 clones, around 92% seen once. The specimen comprised peripheral blood, sampled on day 0 of AZD1222 vaccination. The source of these receptors is an adult in good health. CDR3s include the opening cysteine and the closing phenylalanine or tryptophan. The D gene is left open where the match is weak. Clone size appears in some rows only: once, few, many, or a class for an expanded clone.

TRBD2	TRBV4-2	TRBJ2-1	few	TGTGCCAGCAGCCGAACAGCGGGGGACAATGAGCAGTTCTTC	CASSRTAGDNEQFF
-	TRBV6-1	TRBJ1-2	once	TGTGCCAGCAGTGAAGAGGTCAGGGGATATGGCTACACCTTC	CASSEEVRGYGYTF
-	TRBV18	TRBJ2-2	-	TGTGCCAGCCCCCCCGAAACCGGGGAGCTGTTTTTT	CASPPETGELFF
-	TRBV21-1	TRBJ2-5	-	TGTGCCAGCAGCAAGGTCAGGCAGCAAGAGACCCAGTACTTC	CASSKVRQQETQYF
-	TRBV5-6	TRBJ1-6	-	TGTGCCAGCAGCTTGGGAGGGGTTCTCTATAATTCACCCCTCCACTTT	CASSLGGVLYNSPLHF
-	TRBV14	TRBJ2-7	-	TGTGCCAGCAGCCAAGATGGTGGGGGGTACGCACCGTACTTC	CASSQDGGGYAPYF
TRBD1	TRBV7-7	TRBJ2-2	-	TGTGCTAGCAGCTTGACAGGGACCGGGGAGCTGTTTTTT	CASSLTGTGELFF
-	TRBV20-1	TRBJ1-3	-	TGCAGTGCTAGTGCCTTGGGGTCAGGCTCTGGAAACACCATATATTTT	CSASALGSGSGNTIYF
-	TRBV9	TRBJ2-2	-	TGTGCCAGCAGCGTTCAGGGGAGCGGGGAGCTGTTTTTT	CASSVQGSGELFF
-	TRBV3-1/TRBV3-2	TRBJ1-2	-	TGTGCCAGCAGTTCCCCTGGGAGGGGCGATGGCTACACCTTC	CASSSPGRGDGYTF
-	TRBV2	TRBJ1-1	-	TGTGCCAGCAGGCGGGGAAATACTGAAGCTTTCTTT	CASRRGNTEAFF